The 32 T cell receptor beta chains presented below share a single source sample, sequenced in a study of T cell responses to AZD1222 COVID-19 vaccine. The repertoire was sequenced with immunoSEQ multiplex PCR; TCRdb's copy has only in-frame clones and lacks some. The sample shows under 200,000 clones, around 90% of them seen only once. Sequencing was performed on peripheral blood, taken 28 days after the second dose of the MenACWY control vaccine. The receptors were gathered from an adult who received the MenACWY meningococcal vaccine as a control.

The CDR3 is CASMNDRAANTIYF. CDR3 bases: TGCGCCAGCATGAATGACAGGGCAGCAAACACCATATATTTT. The V and J genes are TRBV10-1 and TRBJ1-3; 7 bases are a match to TRBD1. With 7 bases clipped from V and 6 bases from J, the junction kept 9 bases outside the gene matches. The CDR3 sequence is 14 residues long. Per germline, CDR1 WNHNN and CDR2 SYGVQD (reference sequence).

The chain carries TRBV19 and TRBJ2-7; D is possibly TRBD1 (6 bases). Germline CDR1 LNHDA, CDR2 SQIVND (reference sequence). The CDR3 covers 17 residues. Trimming removed 2 bases at V and 5 bases at J, with 22 bases between. The CDR3 sequence: CASSIRGHGTRMNEQYF. The CDR3, as DNA: TGTGCCAGTAGTATAAGGGGCCACGGGACAAGGATGAACGAGCAGTACTTC.

The V gene is TRBV7-2, the J gene TRBJ1-1; the D is unclear. Deletions cut 6 bases from V and 4 bases from J, with 18 bases between. Germline lookup yields CDR1 SGHTA and CDR2 FQGNSA. The CDR3 is 15 amino acids. The CDR3 coding sequence is TGTGCCAGCAGACGCGAGGGTGGGTCGGTCACTGAAGCTTTCTTT. Translated, it gives CASRREGGSVTEAFF.

V and J are TRBV5-8 and TRBJ1-3, with D unresolved. Trimming cost V 4 bases and J 6 bases, with 8 bases left between them. The germline gives CDR1 SGHTS, CDR2 YDEGEE. This CDR3 contains 12 residues. CDR3 DNA sequence: TGTGCCAGCAGCCGGAGGTTAAACACCATATATTTT. This encodes CASSRRLNTIYF.

This clone was observed once. The V gene is TRBV27, the J gene TRBJ1-2; 8 positions agree with TRBD1. Trimming removed 6 bases from V and 2 bases from J; junction bases left unmatched: 11. The CDR3 has 16 amino acids. The germline V gene encodes CDR1 MNHEY and CDR2 SMNVEV (reference sequence). CDR3 sequence: CASSQDREMRNYGYTF. The CDR3 region has the DNA TGTGCCAGCAGCCAGGACAGGGAAATGAGGAACTATGGCTACACCTTC.

V and J are TRBV7-9 and TRBJ1-1, with D possibly being TRBD1 (5 bases). Germline V gives CDR1 SEHNR, CDR2 FQNEAQ (reference sequence). The CDR3 sequence is 16 residues long. V was cut by 3 bases and J by 5 bases, with 19 bases left in between. The CDR3 reads CASSFPVGGPGTEAFF. CDR3 nucleotides: TGTGCCAGCAGCTTCCCCGTGGGGGGACCGGGGACTGAAGCTTTCTTT.

The CDR3 DNA follows: TGTGCCAGTAGTATAGGGTCGGAGCAGTACTTC. The encoded protein is CASSIGSEQYF. The J gene is TRBJ2-7, the V gene TRBV19; unclear D gene. This CDR3 region has 11 residues. Trimming removed 1 base at V and 7 bases at J, with 5 bases between. Germline V gives CDR1 LNHDA, CDR2 SQIVND (reference sequence).

The chain joins TRBV4-3 to TRBJ1-2; D is possibly TRBD1 (5 bases). The CDR3 spans 14 residues. The V end was cut by 1 base, the J end by 6 bases, with 12 bases between. Germline V gives CDR1 LGHNA, CDR2 YSLEER. CDR3 loop: CASSQVRGLDGYTF. CDR3 in DNA: TGCGCCAGCAGCCAAGTCCGGGGCCTCGATGGCTACACCTTC.

V and J are TRBV7-9 and TRBJ2-1; D gene uncertain. Trimming cost V 1 base and J 5 bases, with 24 bases left between them. Germline V gene data show CDR1 as SEHNR and CDR2 as FQNEAQ (reference sequence). The CDR3 loop spans 19 amino acids. CDR3 sequence: CASSLDGVVLTGPDNEQFF. CDR3 nucleotide sequence: TGTGCCAGCAGCTTAGATGGGGTGGTGCTAACGGGCCCAGACAATGAGCAGTTCTTC.

CDR3 in amino acids: CASSSLQGGVTFSLGEQYF. The CDR3, as DNA: TGTGCCAGCAGTTCCCTACAGGGGGGGGTGACGTTCTCATTGGGCGAGCAGTACTTC. The genes are TRBV28 and TRBJ2-7, with D maybe TRBD1 (8 bases). CDR3 length: 19 amino acids. Per the germline V gene, CDR1 is MDHEN and CDR2 is SYDVKM. V was trimmed by 4 bases and J by 6 bases, leaving 31 bases between them.

The J gene is TRBJ2-3, the V gene TRBV9, with TRBD2 matching over 10 bases. From germline, CDR1 is SGDLS and CDR2 YYNGEE. V gave up 4 bases and J gave up 4 bases; unmatched junction bases: 6. The CDR3 consists of 15 residues. CDR3 sequence reads: CASSPLAGAADTQYF. The DNA for the CDR3 is TGTGCCAGCAGCCCTCTAGCGGGAGCGGCAGATACGCAGTATTTT.

The genes are TRBV11-3 and TRBJ2-5; 8 bases align to TRBD2. V lost 4 bases, J lost 4 bases, and 8 bases stayed unmatched. The CDR3 has 15 amino acids. Germline V lookup: CDR1 SGHNT, CDR2 YENEEA. The DNA of the CDR3 is TGTGCCAGCAGCTACCGCGGGGGGCTCGGAGAGACCCAGTACTTC. Translation: CASSYRGGLGETQYF.

V gene TRBV7-9 combines with J gene TRBJ1-4, with TRBD1 as a possible D gene (6 bases). V was clipped by 1 base and J by 3 bases, with 12 bases between them. The CDR3 spans 16 residues. Germline CDR1 is SEHNR and CDR2 is FQNEAQ (reference sequence). CDR3 DNA: TGTGCCAGCAGCTTAGGTGGTACAGGGCCTAATGAAAAACTGTTTTTT. Its protein is CASSLGGTGPNEKLFF.

The gene calls are TRBV28 and TRBJ1-4; D is uncertain. The CDR3 totals 13 residues. Per the germline V gene, CDR1 is MDHEN and CDR2 is SYDVKM. With 1 base removed from V and 5 bases from J, the gap between germline ends came to 5 bases. The CDR3 here is CASSLLVNEKLFF. CDR3 in DNA: TGTGCCAGCAGTTTATTAGTAAATGAAAAACTGTTTTTT.

The rearrangement uses TRBV27 and TRBJ2-7; 16 nucleotides line up with TRBD2. V lost 2 bases, J lost 2 bases, and 12 bases stayed unmatched. The CDR3 length is 20 residues. Germline V gives CDR1 MNHEY, CDR2 SMNVEV (reference sequence). CDR3 DNA: TGTGCCAGCAGTTTAATCAAGGAAACGGGACTAGCGGGAGGGCCCTACGAGCAGTACTTC. This codes for CASSLIKETGLAGGPYEQYF.

This chain links TRBV18 with TRBJ1-2; D is unclear. Trimming shortened V by 1 base and J by 4 bases, and 10 bases separated the two germline ends. The CDR3 has 14 residues. Germline assignment: CDR1 KGHSH and CDR2 LQKENI. CDR3 coding DNA: TGTGCCAGCTCACCACAGGGCCTCAGCTATGGCTACACCTTC. Protein product: CASSPQGLSYGYTF.

The V gene is TRBV12-3 or TRBV12-4, the J gene TRBJ1-2; perhaps TRBD1 as D (6 bases). The CDR3 consists of 12 residues. V was shortened by 8 bases and J by 7 bases, with 14 bases between the two germline ends. The chain's CDR3 is CASATGVGGYTF. Here the CDR3 DNA reads TGTGCCAGCGCGACAGGCGTCGGTGGCTACACCTTC.

The chain recombines TRBV19 with TRBJ1-1; unclear D gene. The germline V and J ends were trimmed by 3 bases and 1 base, with 9 bases remaining between them. The CDR3 has 14 residues. Per germline, CDR1 LNHDA and CDR2 SQIVND (reference sequence). The chain's CDR3 is CASSIGIENTEAFF. The CDR3 nucleotides read TGTGCCAGTAGTATTGGTATCGAGAACACTGAAGCTTTCTTT.

The chain uses TRBV18 and TRBJ1-1; 7 nucleotides align to TRBD1. The J segment lost 1 base and the V segment lost 0 bases, leaving 2 bases of the junction unmatched. The germline V gene encodes CDR1 KGHSH and CDR2 LQKENI. The length of the CDR3 is 15 residues. The DNA of the CDR3 is TGTGCCAGCTCACCACCCGGGGACAGGAACACTGAAGCTTTCTTT. Residues: CASSPPGDRNTEAFF.

The chain links TRBV5-1 to TRBJ1-1; weak D call: TRBD1 (5 bases). Trimming cost V 3 bases and J 1 base, with 22 bases left between them. Germline V lookup: CDR1 SGHRS, CDR2 YFSETQ. CDR3 length: 18 amino acids. Here the CDR3 reads CASSWGRRVGARNTEAFF. The CDR3, as DNA: TGCGCCAGCAGCTGGGGACGAAGGGTCGGGGCGAGGAACACTGAAGCTTTCTTT. The variable domain in full, with the rest retrieved from reference TRBV5-1 and TRBJ1-1, is KAGVTQTPRYLIKTRGQQVTLSCSPISGHRSVSWYQQTPGQGLQFLFEYFSETQRNKGNFPGRFSGRQFSNSRSEMNVSTLELGDSALYLCASSWGRRVGARNTEAFFGQGTRLTVV.

This clone qualifies as medium-sized. This sequence joins TRBV9 and TRBJ2-3; D unresolved. The CDR3 has 14 amino acids. V lost 4 bases to trimming and J lost 3 bases, with 12 bases between them. The germline gives CDR1 SGDLS, CDR2 YYNGEE. The CDR3 nucleotides read TGTGCCAGCAGCCCTCCGGTTGGAACAGATACGCAGTATTTT. Translated, it gives CASSPPVGTDTQYF. The entire variable domain, with the rest obtained from reference TRBV9 and TRBJ2-3, is as follows: DSGVTQTPKHLITATGQRVTLRCSPRSGDLSVYWYQQSLDQGLQFLIQYYNGEERAKGNILERFSAQQFPDLHSELNLSSLELGDSALYFCASSPPVGTDTQYFGPGTRLTVL.

This clone showed up just once. The rearrangement uses TRBV11-2 and TRBJ2-7, with D tentatively TRBD2 (6 bases). The CDR3 has 13 amino acids. In germline, CDR1 is SGHAT, CDR2 FQNNGV. V was trimmed by 8 bases and J by 2 bases, leaving 13 bases between them. CDR3 sequence: CASSRWGAYEQYF. As DNA, the CDR3 is TGTGCCAGCTCGCGGTGGGGGGCCTACGAGCAGTACTTC.

This clone was observed a single time. The V and J genes are TRBV5-1 and TRBJ2-7; 11 bases align to TRBD1. Trimming at V came to 0 bases and at J to 5 bases, leaving 4 bases not matched to a gene. This CDR3 region has 15 residues. Germline CDR1 is SGHRS and CDR2 is YFSETQ. CDR3 bases: TGCGCCAGCAGCTTGGAGGACAGGGGGCTGGACGAGCAGTACTTC. Translating it yields CASSLEDRGLDEQYF.

The chain joins TRBV30 to TRBJ1-1; D possibly corresponds to TRBD1 (5 bases). This CDR3 is 14 amino acids long. Germline assignment: CDR1 GTSNPN and CDR2 SVGIG (reference sequence). Trimming removed 1 base from V and 6 bases from J, with 15 bases in between. CDR3 sequence reads: CAWSAGLSTPEAFF. As DNA, the CDR3 is TGTGCCTGGAGTGCAGGGCTTTCTACGCCTGAAGCTTTCTTT.

This clone was seen just once. The chain recombines TRBV5-1 with TRBJ1-3; TRBD1 matches 11 bases. The length of the CDR3 is 15 residues. Germline-derived CDR1 and CDR2 are SGHRS and YFSETQ. The V and J ends lost 4 bases and 11 bases, in that order; junction bases with no gene match: 11. CDR3 region: CASSPGQGALHPIYF. CDR3 in DNA: TGCGCCAGCAGCCCAGGACAGGGGGCGCTTCACCCCATATATTTT.

The chain uses TRBV11-2 and TRBJ2-7, with D tentatively TRBD1 (6 bases). The CDR3 extends over 15 amino acids. V lost 4 bases to trimming and J lost 5 bases, with 18 bases between them. CDR1 is SGHAT, CDR2 FQNNGV, per germline. The DNA of the CDR3 is TGTGCCAGCAGCTGGGGGCGGGCACTCTCGGACGAGCAGTACTTC. It codes for CASSWGRALSDEQYF.

The chain is built from TRBV7-9 and TRBJ1-3; D unresolved. V lost 7 bases and J lost 4, with 17 bases in between. This CDR3 comprises 15 residues. The germline V gene has CDR1 SEHNR and CDR2 FQNEAQ (reference sequence). For the CDR3, the DNA is TGTGCCAGCACCGTGATTGGGGAAGGGGGAAACACCATATATTTT. It translates to CASTVIGEGGNTIYF.

The V gene is TRBV9, the J gene TRBJ2-2; D gene unclear. V lost 0 bases and J lost 6, with 6 bases in between. CDR3 length: 13 amino acids. Germline CDR1 is SGDLS and CDR2 is YYNGEE. CDR3 amino acids: CASSVEWSGELFF. DNA of the CDR3: TGTGCCAGCAGCGTAGAGTGGTCCGGGGAGCTGTTTTTT.

This chain joins TRBV29-1 and TRBJ2-7; no definite D call. Germline V gene data show CDR1 as SQVTM and CDR2 as ANQGSEA. The CDR3 extends over 14 amino acids. With 3 bases removed from V and 1 base from J, the gap between germline ends came to 13 bases. The CDR3 sequence: CSVEWGGESYEQYF. The CDR3 DNA sequence: TGCAGCGTTGAGTGGGGTGGGGAATCCTACGAGCAGTACTTC.

This clone has only one observation. Here the CDR3 DNA reads TGTGCCACCAGCAGAGCCCCCAGGGCGGGAATAGATACGCAGTATTTT. Encoded protein: CATSRAPRAGIDTQYF. The chain uses TRBV15 and TRBJ2-3; tentative D call: TRBD2 (6 bases). The CDR3 totals 16 residues. Trimming cost V 1 base and J 5 bases, with 16 bases left between them. Per the germline V gene, CDR1 is LNHNV and CDR2 is YYDKDF (reference sequence). Full variable domain (missing parts from reference TRBV15 and TRBJ2-3): DAMVIQNPRYQVTQFGKPVTLSCSQTLNHNVMYWYQQKSSQAPKLLFHYYDKDFNNEADTPDNFQSRRPNTSFCFLDIRSPGLGDTAMYLCATSRAPRAGIDTQYFGPGTRLTVL.

This clone was counted a single time. CDR3 sequence (DNA): TGTGCCAGCAGCTTACAGGGTTTGAACACCATATATTTT. Amino acids: CASSLQGLNTIYF. V gene TRBV5-4 combines with J gene TRBJ1-3, with D possibly TRBD1 on 6 matching bases. Germline V gives CDR1 SGHNT, CDR2 YYREEE (reference sequence). The CDR3 is 13 residues long. V was shortened by 2 bases and J by 7 bases, with 10 bases between the two germline ends.

The V call is TRBV5-1, the J call TRBJ2-7, with TRBD2 matching over 7 bases. Trimming took 0 bases from V and 2 from J; bases not matched to a gene: 8. CDR1 and CDR2 from the germline V gene are SGHRS and YFSETQ. This CDR3 contains 16 residues. CDR3 residues: CASSLGVAGVTYEQYF. In DNA form, the CDR3 reads TGCGCCAGCAGCTTGGGTGTCGCGGGAGTGACCTACGAGCAGTACTTC.